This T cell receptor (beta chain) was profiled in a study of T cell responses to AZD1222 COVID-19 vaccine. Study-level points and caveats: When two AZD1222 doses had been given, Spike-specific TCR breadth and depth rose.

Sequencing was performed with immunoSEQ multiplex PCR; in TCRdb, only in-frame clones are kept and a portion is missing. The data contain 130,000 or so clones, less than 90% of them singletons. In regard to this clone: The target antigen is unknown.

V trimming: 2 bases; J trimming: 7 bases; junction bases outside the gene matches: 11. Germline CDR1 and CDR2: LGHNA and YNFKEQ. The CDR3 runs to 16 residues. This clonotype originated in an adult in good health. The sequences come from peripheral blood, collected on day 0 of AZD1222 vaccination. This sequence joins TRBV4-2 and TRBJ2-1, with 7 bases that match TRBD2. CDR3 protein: CASSQTGLDRGNEQFF. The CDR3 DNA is TGTGCCAGCAGCCAAACCGGACTAGACCGAGGGAATGAGCAGTTCTTC.